The 25 T cell receptor beta chains below were found in one sample sequenced in a study of T cells in Graves' hyperthyroidism and ophthalmopathy. RNA transcripts gave rise to amplified TCR beta CDR3 regions. With the HTBI primer set, the TCR CDR3 went through a first round of RT-PCR. In TCRdb, the multiplex PCR reads were re-called with MiXCR into one record per CDR3 protein. The data hold fewer than 400,000 distinct CDR3 sequences, with 15% to 18% observed a single time. Sample: blood. The receptor source for this set is a young woman with Graves' hyperthyroidism that later progressed to Graves' ophthalmopathy.

In regard to this clonotype: One junction end does not reproduce the germline sequence, and a read error may be involved. V and J are TRBV15 and TRBJ2-5; 8 bases are a match to TRBD2. Germline CDR1 LNHNV, CDR2 YYDKDF (reference sequence). The CDR3 length is 16 residues. CDR3 protein: CATSRGGLAGQEAQYF. CDR3 DNA sequence: TGTGCCACCAGCAGGGGCGGACTAGCTGGACAAGAGGCCCAGTACTTC.

This clonotype was counted between two and nine times. This chain connects TRBV29-1 to TRBJ2-2; 9 positions match TRBD1. The CDR3 is 17 amino acids. The J segment lost 4 bases and the V segment lost 7 bases, leaving 16 bases of the junction unmatched. Germline-derived CDR1 and CDR2 are SQVTM and ANQGSEA. CDR3 nucleotide sequence: TGCAGCGCCCTACCGGTTCCGGGACAGGGCTCCACCGGGGAGCTGTTTTTT. It codes for CSALPVPGQGSTGELFF.

The rearrangement uses TRBV4-3 and TRBJ2-1, with D possibly TRBD2 on 6 matching bases. This CDR3 has 18 amino acids. Deletions cut 0 bases from V and 0 bases from J, with 15 bases between. The germline V gene has CDR1 LGHNA and CDR2 YSLEER. CDR3 coding DNA: TGCGCCAGCAGCCAAGATCGGGGCGGGATGAGCTCCTACAATGAGCAGTTCTTC. Translating it yields CASSQDRGGMSSYNEQFF.

This clonotype was seen a handful of times. V usage is TRBV4-1 and J usage is TRBJ1-1; 7 bases align to TRBD1. Germline V lookup: CDR1 MGHRA, CDR2 YSYEKL. The CDR3 consists of 13 residues. The trim removed 4 bases at V and 8 bases at J, leaving 7 bases unmatched. CDR3 protein: CASSPGTDVEAFF. The CDR3, as DNA: TGCGCCAGCAGCCCCGGGACAGATGTCGAAGCTTTCTTT.

J is TRBJ2-2 and V is TRBV3-2. TRBV3-2 is shown as a pseudogene. The CDR3 runs to 14 residues. CDR3 DNA sequence: TGTGCCAGCAGCCAAGACAGGCAAACCGGGGAGCTGTTTTTT. Amino acids: CASSQDRQTGELFF.

This clonotype was detected ten times or more. J is TRBJ2-3 and V is TRBV10-3, with D possibly being TRBD2 (5 bases). This CDR3 has 11 amino acids. Germline CDR1 reads ENHRY; CDR2 reads SYGVKD. V lost 6 bases to trimming and J lost 6 bases, with 7 bases between them. The CDR3 is CAIRGVDTQYF. DNA for the CDR3: TGTGCCATCAGGGGAGTCGATACGCAGTATTTT.

This clonotype was detected a few times. The J gene is TRBJ2-1, the V gene TRBV27; tentatively, D is TRBD2 (5 bases). CDR3 length equals 16 residues. V was clipped by 2 bases and J by 1 base, with 12 bases between them. Germline V lookup: CDR1 MNHEY, CDR2 SMNVEV (reference sequence). DNA for the CDR3: TGTGCCAGCAGTTTACGGGGTAGCGCGTCCTACAATGAGCAGTTCTTC. It specifies CASSLRGSASYNEQFF.

The rearrangement links TRBV11-3 to TRBJ2-3, with 7 bases aligning to TRBD2. The junction had 9 bases not matched to a gene; V was cut back by 6 bases and J by 6 bases. The CDR3 runs 14 residues. Germline CDR1 is SGHNT and CDR2 is YENEEA. The CDR3 coding sequence is TGTGCCAGCAGTGCGGCTAGCGGACCGGATACGCAGTATTTT. Its translation is CASSAASGPDTQYF.

This chain uses TRBV28 with TRBJ2-5; 13 nucleotides match TRBD2. CDR1 is MDHEN and CDR2 is SYDVKM in the germline V gene. V lost 4 bases, J lost 5 bases, and 10 bases stayed unmatched. The CDR3 length is 17 residues. CDR3 loop: CASSSSWTSGRGETQYF. The CDR3 region has the DNA TGTGCCAGCAGTTCCTCTTGGACTAGCGGGAGAGGCGAGACCCAGTACTTC.

The chain joins TRBV7-2 to TRBJ2-1; 12 bases are a match to TRBD2. Germline CDR1 reads SGHTA; CDR2 reads FQGNSA. V shed 4 bases, J shed 8 bases, and the junction held 9 bases outside the gene matches. This CDR3 comprises 16 residues. This CDR3 is CASSSYLAGGRDEQFF. In DNA, the CDR3 is TGTGCCAGCAGCTCGTACCTAGCGGGAGGGAGGGATGAGCAGTTCTTC.

The rearrangement links TRBV30 to TRBJ1-1, with 9 bases lining up with TRBD1. This CDR3 has 15 amino acids. The germline CDR1 and CDR2 sequences are GTSNPN and SVGIG (reference sequence). The V gene end was trimmed by 3 bases and the J gene end by 1 base; junction bases not matched to a gene: 6. Here the CDR3 reads CAWSRTGVPNTEAFF. The CDR3 nucleotides are TGTGCCTGGAGCCGGACAGGGGTGCCGAACACTGAAGCTTTCTTT.

The V gene is TRBV7-9, the J gene TRBJ1-6; D ambiguous. Per the germline V gene, CDR1 is SEHNR and CDR2 is FQNEAQ (reference sequence). V was pared by 5 bases and J by 11 bases, with 10 bases between. The CDR3 extends over 12 amino acids. The CDR3: CASSAQTAPLHF. The CDR3 DNA follows: TGTGCCAGCAGCGCCCAAACGGCACCCCTCCACTTT.

This clonotype was observed at least ten times. J is TRBJ1-5 and V is TRBV20-1, with a weak D call TRBD1 (6 bases). Germline V CDR1 and CDR2: DFQATT, SNEGSKA (reference sequence). Trimming removed 3 bases from V and 6 bases from J, with 24 bases in between. The CDR3 sequence is 17 residues long. CDR3 loop: CSASRGQPRRSSQPQHF. CDR3 DNA: TGCAGTGCTAGCCGCGGACAGCCCAGACGGAGTAGTCAGCCCCAGCATTTT.

This clonotype was counted ten times or more. The chain couples TRBV28 to TRBJ2-7; the D gene is possibly TRBD1 (5 bases). This CDR3 is built from 15 residues. From germline, CDR1 is MDHEN and CDR2 SYDVKM. The ends were cut back, 3 bases at V and 3 bases at J, with 15 bases in the middle. The CDR3 here is CASSFGQGTDYEQYF. The CDR3 DNA is TGTGCCAGCAGTTTTGGGCAGGGTACGGACTACGAGCAGTACTTC.

This clonotype was detected many times. CDR3 residues: CASSSEQGGYNEQFF. The CDR3 DNA follows: TGTGCCAGCAGCTCAGAACAGGGGGGATACAATGAGCAGTTCTTC. This rearrangement joins TRBV7-9 to TRBJ2-1; 8 bases are a match to TRBD1. Per germline, CDR1 SEHNR and CDR2 FQNEAQ (reference sequence). Trimming removed 4 bases from V and 4 bases from J; junction bases left unmatched: 6. CDR3 size: 15 residues.

This clonotype was recorded a few times. The genes are TRBV20-1 and TRBJ2-3; a possible D gene is TRBD1 (6 bases). This CDR3 has 13 residues. Germline CDR1 and CDR2: DFQATT and SNEGSKA (reference sequence). The CDR3 DNA sequence: TGCAGGGGGGCTGTCCTGGGCACAGATACGCAGTATTTT. Translation gives CRGAVLGTDTQYF.

The chain is built from TRBV7-9 and TRBJ2-7, with 12 bases lining up with TRBD2. The germline CDR1 and CDR2 sequences are SEHNR and FQNEAQ (reference sequence). After removal of 4 bases from V and 5 bases from J, the junction contained 9 bases not matched to a gene. The CDR3 sequence is 16 residues long. CDR3 nucleotide sequence: TGTGCCAGCAGCTCCCCGACTAGCGGGAGCGGAAACGAGCAGTACTTC. As protein: CASSSPTSGSGNEQYF.

This clonotype was seen many times. The genes are TRBV28 and TRBJ2-1; D gene ambiguous. The CDR3 is 16 residues long. V lost 3 bases, J lost 6 bases, and 18 bases lay in between. CDR1 and CDR2 from the germline V gene are MDHEN and SYDVKM. In DNA form, the CDR3 reads TGTGCCAGCAGTTTGAGGTTAGGACCCCCCAGCAATGAGCAGTTCTTC. It yields the protein CASSLRLGPPSNEQFF.

This clonotype came up many times. The chain employs TRBV12-3 or TRBV12-4 and TRBJ2-1, with 11 nucleotides matching TRBD2. Trimming cost V 5 bases and J 4 bases; bases outside gene matches: 7. This CDR3 is 16 amino acids long. Written as DNA, the CDR3 is TGTGCCAGCAGTACCAGACTAGCGGGGATATACAATGAGCAGTTCTTC. Translating gives CASSTRLAGIYNEQFF.

Points on this clonotype: Being one base from a much bigger clone, this may be a read error. The chain employs TRBV5-1 and TRBJ2-7; 7 bases line up with TRBD1. The trim removed 4 bases at V and 5 bases at J, leaving 12 bases unmatched. Germline CDR1 is SGHRS and CDR2 is YFSETQ. There are 15 residues in the CDR3. CDR3 nucleotide sequence: TGCGCCAGCAGCCCCACAGGGGCCTCGACCCACGAGCAGTACTTC. Translation: CASSPTGASTHEQYF.

The rearrangement uses TRBV4-2 and TRBJ2-7; D is ambiguous. V was clipped by 1 base and J by 4 bases, with 14 bases between them. The length of the CDR3 is 15 residues. CDR1 is LGHNA, CDR2 YNFKEQ, per germline. CDR3 residues: CASSQAWANGYEQYF. In nucleotides, the CDR3 is TGTGCCAGCAGCCAAGCGTGGGCCAATGGATACGAGCAGTACTTC.

The chain combines TRBV15 with TRBJ1-5; maybe TRBD1 (6 bases). There are 16 residues in the CDR3. V was pared by 3 bases and J by 4 bases, with 16 bases between. Per germline, CDR1 LNHNV and CDR2 YYDKDF (reference sequence). The CDR3 sequence: CATSSPQGRGNQPQHF. For the CDR3, the DNA is TGTGCCACCAGCAGTCCCCAGGGGAGAGGTAATCAGCCCCAGCATTTT.

This clonotype has only a few counts. V and J are TRBV9 and TRBJ2-1; 11 nucleotides line up with TRBD2. The V segment lost 0 bases and the J segment 6 bases; nucleotides outside the gene matches: 5. Germline-derived CDR1 and CDR2 are SGDLS and YYNGEE. This CDR3 has 16 residues. CDR3 DNA: TGTGCCAGCAGCGTAGCTGCTAGCGGGAGGACCAATGAGCAGTTCTTC. It specifies CASSVAASGRTNEQFF.

The chain couples TRBV7-9 to TRBJ2-1; the D gene is possibly TRBD2 (7 bases). Trimming took 1 base from V and 7 from J, leaving 14 bases between them. Per germline, CDR1 SEHNR and CDR2 FQNEAQ (reference sequence). This CDR3 is 15 amino acids long. The CDR3 region has the DNA TGTGCCAGCAGCTTAGGGGGGGGCCCCAGGAATGAGCAGTTCTTC. It is translated as CASSLGGGPRNEQFF.

This clonotype was seen a handful of times. The rearrangement links TRBV28 to TRBJ2-1; either TRBD1 or TRBD2 may supply D (5 bases each). V was pared by 3 bases and J by 10 bases, with 13 bases between. Germline V gene data show CDR1 as MDHEN and CDR2 as SYDVKM. The CDR3 is 13 amino acids. DNA of the CDR3: TGTGCCAGCAGTTTGACCCCGGGACGCGAGCAGTTCTTC. It is translated as CASSLTPGREQFF.